The T cell receptor (beta chain) under discussion was sequenced for a study of graft-versus-host responses after intestinal transplantation. Study-wide context: Every one of the recipients received anti-thymocyte globulin induction and afterwards took tacrolimus and steroids for about 3 years. Study observations and caveats: Peak circulating GvH clone levels were associated with early post-transplant HvG declines. Present in recipient marrow, GvH clones included some that appeared first in ileum or blood.

This CDR3 is 15 amino acids long. Germline CDR1 is MDHEN and CDR2 is SYDVKM. V dropped 7 bases and J dropped 6; count of bases not matched to a gene: 7. Only in-frame clones appear in the TCRdb table, and some are missing; sequencing was by immunoSEQ multiplex PCR. This table holds 130,000 or so clones, approximately 91% found once. About this clone: Its antigen is still unknown.

The source was unstimulated CD4+ T cells sorted from spleen or lymph node cells, collected before intestinal transplant. This TCR derives from a human donor who received an intestinal transplant. This chain joins TRBV28 and TRBJ2-1, with 12 bases that match TRBD2. The DNA of the CDR3 is TGTGCCAGCACCGACCGACTAGCGGGAGTCAATGAGCAGTTCTTC. This encodes CASTDRLAGVNEQFF.